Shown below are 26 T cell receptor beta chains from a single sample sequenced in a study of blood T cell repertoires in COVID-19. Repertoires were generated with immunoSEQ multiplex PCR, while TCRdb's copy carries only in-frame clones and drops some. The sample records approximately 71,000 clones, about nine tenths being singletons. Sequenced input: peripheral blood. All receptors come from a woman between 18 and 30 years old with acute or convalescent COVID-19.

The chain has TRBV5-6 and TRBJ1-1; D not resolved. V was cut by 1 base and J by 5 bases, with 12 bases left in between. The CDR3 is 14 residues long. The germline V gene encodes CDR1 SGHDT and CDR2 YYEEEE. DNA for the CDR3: TGTGCCAGCAGCTTGAGTCGGGGTCCGACTGAAGCTTTCTTT. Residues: CASSLSRGPTEAFF.

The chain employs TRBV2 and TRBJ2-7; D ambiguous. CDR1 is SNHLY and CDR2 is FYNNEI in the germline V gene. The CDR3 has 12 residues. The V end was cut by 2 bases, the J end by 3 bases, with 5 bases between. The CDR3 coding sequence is TGTGCCAGCAGTGAACCTATCTACGAGCAGTACTTC. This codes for CASSEPIYEQYF. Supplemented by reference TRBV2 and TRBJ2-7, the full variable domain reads EPEVTQTPSHQVTQMGQEVILRCVPISNHLYFYWYRQILGQKVEFLVSFYNNEISEKSEIFDDQFSVERPDGSNFTLKIRSTKLEDSAMYFCASSEPIYEQYFGPGTRLTVT.

CDR3 sequence: CASSLAGTGGTQETQYF. CDR3 bases: TGCGCCAGCAGCTTGGCAGGGACAGGGGGGACACAAGAGACCCAGTACTTC. The chain couples TRBV5-1 to TRBJ2-5; 11 bases are shared with TRBD1. Germline-derived CDR1 and CDR2 are SGHRS and YFSETQ. V was pared by 0 bases and J by 2 bases, with 6 bases of the junction left unmatched. CDR3 length equals 17 residues.

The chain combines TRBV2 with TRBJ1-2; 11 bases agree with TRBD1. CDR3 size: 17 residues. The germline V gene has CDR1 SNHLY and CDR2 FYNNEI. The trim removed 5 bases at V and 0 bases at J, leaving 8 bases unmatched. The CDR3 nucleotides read TGTGCCAGCAGTTGGACAGGGGGCTTCGCCTCTAACTATGGCTACACCTTC. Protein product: CASSWTGGFASNYGYTF.

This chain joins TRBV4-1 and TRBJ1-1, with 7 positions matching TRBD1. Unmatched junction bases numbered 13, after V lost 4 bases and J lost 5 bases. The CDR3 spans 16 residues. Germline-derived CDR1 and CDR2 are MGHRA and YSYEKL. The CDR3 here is CASSRSPSQGQTEAFF. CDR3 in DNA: TGCGCCAGCAGCCGATCACCGTCACAGGGGCAGACTGAAGCTTTCTTT.

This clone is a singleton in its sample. This chain's CDR3 is CASSPRTSGDYNEQFF. The CDR3, as DNA: TGTGCCAGCTCACCCAGGACTAGCGGGGACTACAATGAGCAGTTCTTC. This rearrangement joins TRBV18 to TRBJ2-1, with 12 bases fitting TRBD2. The CDR3 spans 16 residues. The germline gives CDR1 KGHSH, CDR2 LQKENI. The trim removed 3 bases at V and 3 bases at J, leaving 3 bases unmatched.

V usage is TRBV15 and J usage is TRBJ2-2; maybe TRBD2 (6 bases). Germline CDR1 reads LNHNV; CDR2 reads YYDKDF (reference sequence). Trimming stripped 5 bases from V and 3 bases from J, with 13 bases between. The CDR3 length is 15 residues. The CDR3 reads CATSSDYPHTGELFF. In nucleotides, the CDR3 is TGTGCCACCAGCTCGGACTACCCCCACACCGGGGAGCTGTTTTTT. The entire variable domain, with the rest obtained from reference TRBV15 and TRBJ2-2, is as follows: DAMVIQNPRYQVTQFGKPVTLSCSQTLNHNVMYWYQQKSSQAPKLLFHYYDKDFNNEADTPDNFQSRRPNTSFCFLDIRSPGLGDTAMYLCATSSDYPHTGELFFGEGSRLTVL.

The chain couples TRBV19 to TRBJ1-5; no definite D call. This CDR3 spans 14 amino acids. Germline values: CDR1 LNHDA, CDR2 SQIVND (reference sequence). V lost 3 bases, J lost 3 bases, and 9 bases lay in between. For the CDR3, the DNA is TGTGCCAGTAGTATTTCACAGATCAATCAGCCCCAGCATTTT. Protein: CASSISQINQPQHF.

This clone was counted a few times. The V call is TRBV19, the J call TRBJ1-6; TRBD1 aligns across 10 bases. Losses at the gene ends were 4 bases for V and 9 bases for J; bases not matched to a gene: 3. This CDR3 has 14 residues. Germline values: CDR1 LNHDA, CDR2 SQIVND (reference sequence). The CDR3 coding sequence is TGTGCCAGTAGTAACCGGGACAGGGGTTCACCCCTCCACTTT. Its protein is CASSNRDRGSPLHF. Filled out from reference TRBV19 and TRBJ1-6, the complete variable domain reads DGGITQSPKYLFRKEGQNVTLSCEQNLNHDAMYWYRQDPGQGLRLIYYSQIVNDFQKGDIAEGYSVSREKKESFPLTVTSAQKNPTAFYLCASSNRDRGSPLHFGNGTRLTVT.

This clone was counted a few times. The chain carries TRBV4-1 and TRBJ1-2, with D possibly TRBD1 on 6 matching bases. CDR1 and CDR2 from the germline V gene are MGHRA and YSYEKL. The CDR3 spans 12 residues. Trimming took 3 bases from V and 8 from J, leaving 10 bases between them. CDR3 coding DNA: TGCGCCAGCAGCCAGGGGGCCGGCGGCTACACCTTC. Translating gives CASSQGAGGYTF.

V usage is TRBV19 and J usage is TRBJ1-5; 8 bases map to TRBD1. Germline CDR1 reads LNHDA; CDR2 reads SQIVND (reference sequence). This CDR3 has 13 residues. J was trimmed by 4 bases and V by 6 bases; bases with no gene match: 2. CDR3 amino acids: CASRDRENQPQHF. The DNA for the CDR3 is TGTGCCAGTAGGGACAGGGAGAATCAGCCCCAGCATTTT.

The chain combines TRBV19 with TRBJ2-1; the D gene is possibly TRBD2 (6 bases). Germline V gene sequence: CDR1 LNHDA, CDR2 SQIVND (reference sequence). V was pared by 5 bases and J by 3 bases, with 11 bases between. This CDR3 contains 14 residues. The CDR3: CASSPLANYNEQFF. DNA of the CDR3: TGTGCCAGTAGTCCACTAGCAAACTACAATGAGCAGTTCTTC.

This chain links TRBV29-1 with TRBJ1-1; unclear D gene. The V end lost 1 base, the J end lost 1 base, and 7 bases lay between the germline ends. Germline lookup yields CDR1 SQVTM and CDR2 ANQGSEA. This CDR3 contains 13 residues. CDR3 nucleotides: TGCAGCGTTGAAGTGCAGCGGAACACTGAAGCTTTCTTT. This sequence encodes CSVEVQRNTEAFF.

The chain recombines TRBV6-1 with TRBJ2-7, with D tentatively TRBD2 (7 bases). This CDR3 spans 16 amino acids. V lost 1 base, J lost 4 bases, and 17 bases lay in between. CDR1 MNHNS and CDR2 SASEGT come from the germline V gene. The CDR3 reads CASSEGRRGRMYEQYF. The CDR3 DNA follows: TGTGCCAGCAGTGAAGGTAGGCGGGGGCGGATGTACGAGCAGTACTTC.

As DNA, the CDR3 is TGTGCCAGCAGTCTCGATCGGTCAGGGCCCTATTACAATGAGCAGTTCTTC. Translating it yields CASSLDRSGPYYNEQFF. The rearrangement links TRBV28 to TRBJ2-1; TRBD1 might be the D (5 bases). This CDR3 is built from 17 residues. Germline CDR1 and CDR2: MDHEN and SYDVKM. Between the trimmed V and J ends, which lost 5 bases and 4 bases, there was a span of 21 bases. Full variable domain (missing parts from reference TRBV28 and TRBJ2-1): DVKVTQSSRYLVKRTGEKVFLECVQDMDHENMFWYRQDPGLGLRLIYFSYDVKMKEKGDIPEGYSVSREKKERFSLILESASTNQTSMYLCASSLDRSGPYYNEQFFGPGTRLTVL.

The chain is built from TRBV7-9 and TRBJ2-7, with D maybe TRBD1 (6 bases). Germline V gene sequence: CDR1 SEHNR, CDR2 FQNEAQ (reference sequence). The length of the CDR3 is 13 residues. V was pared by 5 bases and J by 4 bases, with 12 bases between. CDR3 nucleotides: TGTGCCAGCAGCCCGTCAGGGGTTTACGAGCAGTACTTC. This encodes CASSPSGVYEQYF.

The CDR3 is CASGDRGGNEQYF. The CDR3 nucleotides read TGTGCCAGCGGGGACAGGGGGGGAAACGAGCAGTACTTC. The chain recombines TRBV12-3 or TRBV12-4 with TRBJ2-7; 11 bases fit TRBD1. The V gene end was trimmed by 8 bases and the J gene end by 5 bases; junction bases not matched to a gene: 5. This CDR3 is built from 13 residues.

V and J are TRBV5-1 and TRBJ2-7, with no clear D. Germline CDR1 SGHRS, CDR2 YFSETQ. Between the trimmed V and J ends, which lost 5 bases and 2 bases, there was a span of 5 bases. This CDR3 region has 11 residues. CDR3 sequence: CASSNAYEQYF. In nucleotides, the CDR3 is TGCGCCAGCAGTAATGCCTACGAGCAGTACTTC. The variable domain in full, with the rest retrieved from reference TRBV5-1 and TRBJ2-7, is KAGVTQTPRYLIKTRGQQVTLSCSPISGHRSVSWYQQTPGQGLQFLFEYFSETQRNKGNFPGRFSGRQFSNSRSEMNVSTLELGDSALYLCASSNAYEQYFGPGTRLTVT.

The CDR3 region has the DNA TGTGCCAGCAGCTTGGCCGGGACAGGGGCCGAAAAACTGTTTTTT. As protein: CASSLAGTGAEKLFF. This chain links TRBV5-6 with TRBJ1-4, with 10 bases identical to TRBD1. Germline assignment: CDR1 SGHDT and CDR2 YYEEEE. The V segment lost 0 bases and the J segment 8 bases; nucleotides outside the gene matches: 4. The CDR3 is 15 residues long. Full variable domain (remainder filled in from reference TRBV5-6 and TRBJ1-4): DAGVTQSPTHLIKTRGQQVTLRCSPKSGHDTVSWYQQALGQGPQFIFQYYEEEERQRGNFPDRFSGHQFPNYSSELNVNALLLGDSALYLCASSLAGTGAEKLFFGSGTQLSVL.

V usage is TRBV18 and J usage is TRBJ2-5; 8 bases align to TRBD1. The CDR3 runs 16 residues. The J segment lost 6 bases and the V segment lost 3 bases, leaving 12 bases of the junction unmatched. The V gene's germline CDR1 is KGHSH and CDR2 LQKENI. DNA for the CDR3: TGTGCCAGCTCACCCGTTTCAGGGCAGGGGGCGCAGACCCAGTACTTC. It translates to CASSPVSGQGAQTQYF.

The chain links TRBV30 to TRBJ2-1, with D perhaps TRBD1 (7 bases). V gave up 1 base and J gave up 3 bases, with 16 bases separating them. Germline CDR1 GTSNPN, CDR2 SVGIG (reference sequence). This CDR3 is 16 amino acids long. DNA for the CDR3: TGTGCCTGGAGTGGCCGACAGGGAGGTTTCTACAATGAGCAGTTCTTC. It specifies CAWSGRQGGFYNEQFF.

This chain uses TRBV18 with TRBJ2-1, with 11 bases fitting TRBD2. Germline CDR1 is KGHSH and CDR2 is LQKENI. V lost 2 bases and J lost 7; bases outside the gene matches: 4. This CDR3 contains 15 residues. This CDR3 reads CASSPTSGGFNEQFF. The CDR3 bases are TGTGCCAGCTCACCAACTAGCGGGGGATTTAATGAGCAGTTCTTC. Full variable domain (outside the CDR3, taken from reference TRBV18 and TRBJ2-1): NAGVMQNPRHLVRRRGQEARLRCSPMKGHSHVYWYRQLPEEGLKFMVYLQKENIIDESGMPKERFSAEFPKEGPSILRIQQVVRGDSAAYFCASSPTSGGFNEQFFGPGTRLTVL.

The CDR3 nucleotides read TGTGCCAGCAGCGCAGATTCGACAGGAGGAGGATCAGGAAACACCATATATTTT. Its protein product is CASSADSTGGGSGNTIYF. This chain uses TRBV9 with TRBJ1-3, with D tentatively TRBD1 (6 bases). Trimming removed 3 bases at V and 4 bases at J, with 23 bases between. This CDR3 is built from 18 residues. The germline CDR1 and CDR2 sequences are SGDLS and YYNGEE.

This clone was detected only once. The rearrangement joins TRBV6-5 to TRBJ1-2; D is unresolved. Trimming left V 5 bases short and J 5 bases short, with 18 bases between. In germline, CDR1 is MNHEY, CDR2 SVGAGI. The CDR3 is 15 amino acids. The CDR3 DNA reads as TGTGCCAGCAGTCTCTCCTCACACAGTGAATATGGCTACACCTTC. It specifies CASSLSSHSEYGYTF.

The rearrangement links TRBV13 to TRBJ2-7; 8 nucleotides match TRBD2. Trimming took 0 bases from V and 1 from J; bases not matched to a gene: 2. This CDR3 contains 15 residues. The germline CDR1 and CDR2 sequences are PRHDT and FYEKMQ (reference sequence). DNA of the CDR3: TGTGCCAGCAGCTTAGGGCGGGGGGCATCCTACGAGCAGTACTTC. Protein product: CASSLGRGASYEQYF.

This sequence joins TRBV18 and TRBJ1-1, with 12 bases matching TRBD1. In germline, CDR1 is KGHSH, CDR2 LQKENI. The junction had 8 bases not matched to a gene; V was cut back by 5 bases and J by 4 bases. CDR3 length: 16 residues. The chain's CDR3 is CASSFRDRGRSTEAFF. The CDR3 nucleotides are TGTGCCAGCTCATTCCGGGACAGGGGGCGAAGCACTGAAGCTTTCTTT.